These T cell receptor beta chains were read from a single sample in a study of neurological immune-mediated disorders. Using its own MiXCR run on the 5' RACE reads, TCRdb lists one record per CDR3 protein. The sample consists of 90,000 to 100,000 distinct CDR3 sequences, 3.5% to 4% of them appearing once. Sequencing input: PBMCs. The receptors here all came from a woman younger than 35 with multiple sclerosis. The CDR3 runs from the conserved cysteine through the conserved F or W. The order of the fields is D gene, clone size, J gene, V gene, CDR3 DNA, CDR3 protein. The D gene is left open where the match is weak. For some rows the clone size is stated as once, few or many, or as a class when expanded; others skip it.

D: TRBD1
size: many
J: TRBJ2-4
V: TRBV10-3
DNA: TGTGCCATCAGTGAGGGCTTTGCGAGGGGGCGAGCCAAAAACATTCAGTACTTC
CDR3: CAISEGFARGRAKNIQYF

D: TRBD2
size: many
J: TRBJ2-1
V: TRBV3-1
DNA: TGTGCCAGCGAAGGGCCTAGCCGGGGGGACTACAATGAGCAGTTCTTC
CDR3: CASEGPSRGDYNEQFF

D: TRBD2
size: many
J: TRBJ2-7
V: TRBV29-1
DNA: TGCAGCGTTCAGCGGGACTACGAGCAGTACTTC
CDR3: CSVQRDYEQYF

D: .
size: many
J: TRBJ1-3
V: TRBV5-5
DNA: TGTGCCAGCAGCTTAATTCTGTCCGACACCATATATTTT
CDR3: CASSLILSDTIYF

D: .
size: many
J: TRBJ2-2
V: TRBV7-9
DNA: TGTGCCAGCAGACTTGACACCGCGAACACCGGGGAGCTGTTTTTT
CDR3: CASRLDTANTGELFF

D: .
size: many
J: TRBJ2-5
V: TRBV4-3
DNA: TGCGCCAGCAGCCACCACATACCAAAGACCAGCGGAGGCGAAGAGACCCAGTACTTC
CDR3: CASSHHIPKTSGGEETQYF

D: .
size: many
J: TRBJ2-2
V: TRBV4-1
DNA: TGCGCCAGCAGGCTAGAGACAGGTTATAACACCGGGGAGCTGTTTTTT
CDR3: CASRLETGYNTGELFF

D: .
size: many
J: TRBJ2-4
V: TRBV29-1
DNA: TGCAGCGTTGGTGACACAAAAATTCAGTACTTC
CDR3: CSVGDTKIQYF

D: .
size: many
J: TRBJ2-7
V: TRBV3-1
DNA: TGTGCCAGCAGCCAAGATCGAGCGGGTCTTTACGAGCAGTACTTC
CDR3: CASSQDRAGLYEQYF

D: .
size: many
J: TRBJ1-2
V: TRBV11-2
DNA: TGTGCCAGCAGCCGGGGGCGGGGGGCGCGATATGGCTACACCTTC
CDR3: CASSRGRGARYGYTF

D: .
size: many
J: TRBJ2-3
V: TRBV6-5
DNA: TGTGCCAGCAGTTCTGACAGCACAGACACAGATACGCAGTATTTT
CDR3: CASSSDSTDTDTQYF

D: .
size: few
J: TRBJ2-3
V: TRBV20-1
DNA: TGCAGTGCCCAGTCAGCAACGCAGTATTTT
CDR3: CSAQSATQYF

D: TRBD1
size: many
J: TRBJ1-5
V: TRBV6-6
DNA: TGTGCCAGCAGCCTGGGACAGAGAAATCAGCCCCAGCATTTT
CDR3: CASSLGQRNQPQHF

D: TRBD2
size: many
J: TRBJ2-1
V: TRBV24-1
DNA: TGTGCCACCAGTGATCCCGGGACTACAAATGAGCAGTTCTTC
CDR3: CATSDPGTTNEQFF

D: TRBD1
size: many
J: TRBJ2-3
V: TRBV5-6
DNA: TGTGCCAGCAGTCCGGGACAGGGGGCTGCTACGCAGTATTTT
CDR3: CASSPGQGAATQYF

D: .
size: few
J: TRBJ1-5
V: TRBV28
DNA: TGTGCCAGCAGTCTGGTAGGAGTCAATCAGCCCCAGCATTTT
CDR3: CASSLVGVNQPQHF

D: .
size: .
J: TRBJ1-5
V: TRBV20-1
DNA: TGCAGTGCTAGAATCAACGACGGGGGGCCCCAGCATTTT
CDR3: CSARINDGGPQHF

D: .
size: many
J: TRBJ1-1
V: TRBV20-1
DNA: TGCAGTGCTAGAGGCCTACAGGGTACTGAAGCTTTCTTT
CDR3: CSARGLQGTEAFF

D: .
size: many
J: TRBJ1-3
V: TRBV12-3/TRBV12-4
DNA: TGTGCCAGCAGTGCCAGGGGAGGCGCCACCATATATTTT
CDR3: CASSARGGATIYF

D: .
size: few
J: TRBJ2-5
V: TRBV5-4
DNA: TGTGCCAGCAGCCCCCCCGGGGGCGGGCCAGGTAGTGAGACCCAGTACTTC
CDR3: CASSPPGGGPGSETQYF

D: .
size: many
J: TRBJ2-1
V: TRBV6-1
DNA: TGTGCCAGCACAGGGTCCCCTTACAATGAGCAGTTCTTC
CDR3: CASTGSPYNEQFF

D: TRBD2
size: many
J: TRBJ2-3
V: TRBV7-9
DNA: TGTGCCAGCAGCTTAACCGGCGGGAGGGTAACAGATACGCAGTATTTT
CDR3: CASSLTGGRVTDTQYF

D: .
size: many
J: TRBJ1-2
V: TRBV4-1
DNA: TGCGCCAGCAGCCATCACATCATCCGGTCTCCGACCGACTACACCTTC
CDR3: CASSHHIIRSPTDYTF

D: .
size: many
J: TRBJ2-2
V: TRBV10-3
DNA: TGTGCCACCTACCCTGGGGTCACCGGGGAGCTGTTTTTT
CDR3: CATYPGVTGELFF

D: .
size: many
J: TRBJ1-6
V: TRBV10-3
DNA: TGTGCCATCAGGCCAGGGTACTCCTATAATTCACCCCTCCACTTT
CDR3: CAIRPGYSYNSPLHF

D: .
size: many
J: TRBJ2-3
V: TRBV9
DNA: TGTGCCAGCAGCCACCTCGTAGGGGAACTAGGTACGCAGTATTTT
CDR3: CASSHLVGELGTQYF

D: .
size: many
J: TRBJ2-7
V: TRBV12-3/TRBV12-4
DNA: TGTGCCAGCAGTTTGGGCAGGGTCGCCTACGAGCAGTACTTC
CDR3: CASSLGRVAYEQYF

D: .
size: many
J: TRBJ2-7
V: TRBV15
DNA: TGTGCCACCAGCATCGGTACACGGACTTTTGGCGAGCAGTACTTC
CDR3: CATSIGTRTFGEQYF

D: TRBD1
size: many
J: TRBJ1-2
V: TRBV11-2
DNA: TGTGCCAGCAGCTTAGGAGGACAGGCTGACTATGGCTACACCTTC
CDR3: CASSLGGQADYGYTF

D: .
size: many
J: TRBJ1-3
V: TRBV29-1
DNA: TGCAGCGTTCCTGAGGGAAACACCATATATTTT
CDR3: CSVPEGNTIYF

D: .
size: many
J: TRBJ1-3
V: TRBV9
DNA: TGTGCCAGCAGCGTAGACGGCGCAAGAAACACCATATATTTT
CDR3: CASSVDGARNTIYF

D: .
size: many
J: TRBJ1-1
V: TRBV15
DNA: TGTGCCACCAGGCGACCAAGGATAGACACTGAAGCTTTCTTT
CDR3: CATRRPRIDTEAFF

D: TRBD1
size: many
J: TRBJ1-2
V: TRBV20-1
DNA: TGCAGTGCAGAAAAGGGGGCGTGGGATGGCTACACCTTC
CDR3: CSAEKGAWDGYTF

D: .
size: many
J: TRBJ2-5
V: TRBV28
DNA: TGTGCCAGCAGTTTAAACACAAACCAAGAGACCCAGTACTTC
CDR3: CASSLNTNQETQYF

D: .
size: many
J: TRBJ2-2
V: TRBV6-5
DNA: TGTGCCAGCAGTTACTTGACCGGGGAGCTGTTTTTT
CDR3: CASSYLTGELFF

D: TRBD2
size: many
J: TRBJ2-4
V: TRBV20-1
DNA: TGCAGTGTGATTAGCGGGAAAAACATTCAGTACTTC
CDR3: CSVISGKNIQYF

D: .
size: many
J: TRBJ2-3
V: TRBV18
DNA: TGTGCCAGCTCACCACTCCTCGGGAGCCCCCTCCCAGATACGCAGTATTTT
CDR3: CASSPLLGSPLPDTQYF

D: .
size: many
J: TRBJ2-5
V: TRBV2
DNA: TGTGCCAGCAGTACGGGATGGGCCCCAGAGACCCAGTACTTC
CDR3: CASSTGWAPETQYF

D: TRBD1
size: many
J: TRBJ2-5
V: TRBV5-1
DNA: TGCGCCAGCAGCACCGGGACAGGGGCGGGAGAGACCCAGTACTTC
CDR3: CASSTGTGAGETQYF

D: TRBD2
size: many
J: TRBJ2-3
V: TRBV5-1
DNA: TGCGCCAGCAGCTTGGCCGGGACTAGCGGGGGGGCAGATACGCAGTATTTT
CDR3: CASSLAGTSGGADTQYF

D: .
size: many
J: TRBJ1-1
V: TRBV29-1
DNA: TGCAGCGTTGAAGTCTTTGGTTTGGGGACTGAAGCTTTCTTT
CDR3: CSVEVFGLGTEAFF

D: .
size: many
J: TRBJ1-5
V: TRBV7-9
DNA: TGTGCCAGCGCCTCGGGCAATCAGCCCCAGCATTTT
CDR3: CASASGNQPQHF

D: TRBD2
size: many
J: TRBJ2-5
V: TRBV7-2
DNA: TGTGCCAGCAGCTCAGGGACTAGCGGGGGGCGAGGGAAGACCCAGTACTTC
CDR3: CASSSGTSGGRGKTQYF